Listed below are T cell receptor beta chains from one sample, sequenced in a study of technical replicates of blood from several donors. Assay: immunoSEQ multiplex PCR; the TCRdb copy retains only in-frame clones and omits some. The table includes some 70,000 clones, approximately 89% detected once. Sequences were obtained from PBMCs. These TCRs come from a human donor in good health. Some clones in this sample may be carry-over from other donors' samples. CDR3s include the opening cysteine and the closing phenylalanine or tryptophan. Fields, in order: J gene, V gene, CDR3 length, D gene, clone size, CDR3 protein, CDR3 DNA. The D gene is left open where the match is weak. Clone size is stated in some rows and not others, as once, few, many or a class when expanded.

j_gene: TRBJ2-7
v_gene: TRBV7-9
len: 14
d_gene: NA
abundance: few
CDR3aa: CASSSSGMGNEQYF
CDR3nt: TGTGCCAGCAGCTCCTCAGGGATGGGAAACGAGCAGTACTTC

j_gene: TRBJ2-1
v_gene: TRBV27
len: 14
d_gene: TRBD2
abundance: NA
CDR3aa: CASRPGLARNEQFF
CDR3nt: TGTGCCAGCAGACCGGGACTAGCGCGGAATGAGCAGTTCTTC

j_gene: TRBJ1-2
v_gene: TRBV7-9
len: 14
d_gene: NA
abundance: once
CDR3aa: CADRGGKGYYGYTF
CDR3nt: TGTGCCGACCGGGGGGGGAAGGGATACTATGGCTACACCTTC

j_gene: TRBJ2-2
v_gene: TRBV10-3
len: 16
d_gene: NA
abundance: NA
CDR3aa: CAISKRVIANTGELFF
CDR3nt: TGTGCCATCTCCAAGCGGGTAATCGCGAACACCGGGGAGCTGTTTTTT

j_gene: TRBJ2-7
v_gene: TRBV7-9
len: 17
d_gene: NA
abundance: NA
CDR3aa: CASSFPPSGNFEYEQYF
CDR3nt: TGTGCCAGCAGCTTCCCACCTTCGGGGAACTTCGAATACGAGCAGTACTTC

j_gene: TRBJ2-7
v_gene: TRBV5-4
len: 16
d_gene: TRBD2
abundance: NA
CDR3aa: CASTPGGLAASREQYF
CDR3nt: TGTGCCAGCACACCCGGGGGACTAGCGGCCTCCCGCGAGCAGTACTTC

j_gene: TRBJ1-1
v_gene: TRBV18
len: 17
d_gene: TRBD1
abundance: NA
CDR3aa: CASSPPKGANVNTEAFF
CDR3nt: TGTGCCAGCTCACCACCGAAGGGGGCGAACGTGAACACTGAAGCTTTCTTT

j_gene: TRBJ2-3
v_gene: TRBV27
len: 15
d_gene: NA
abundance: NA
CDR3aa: CASSLSGRGEDTQYF
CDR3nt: TGTGCCAGCAGTTTATCAGGCAGGGGCGAAGATACGCAGTATTTT

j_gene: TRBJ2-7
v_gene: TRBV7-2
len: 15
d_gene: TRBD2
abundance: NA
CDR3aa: CASRSVAGTAYEQYF
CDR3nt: TGTGCCAGCAGATCCGTAGCGGGCACTGCCTACGAGCAGTACTTC

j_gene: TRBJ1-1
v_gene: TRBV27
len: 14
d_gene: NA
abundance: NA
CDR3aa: CASRRPDSRTEAFF
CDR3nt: TGTGCCAGCAGGAGGCCCGACAGTCGCACTGAAGCTTTCTTT

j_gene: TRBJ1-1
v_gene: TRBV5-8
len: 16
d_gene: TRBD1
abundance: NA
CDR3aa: CASSFRQGKGNTEAFF
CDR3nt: TGTGCCAGCAGCTTTCGACAGGGCAAGGGGAACACTGAAGCTTTCTTT

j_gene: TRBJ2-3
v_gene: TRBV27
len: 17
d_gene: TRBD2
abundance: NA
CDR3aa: CASSSLPLAGDTDTQYF
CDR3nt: TGTGCCAGCAGTTCACTTCCTCTAGCGGGAGACACAGATACGCAGTATTTT

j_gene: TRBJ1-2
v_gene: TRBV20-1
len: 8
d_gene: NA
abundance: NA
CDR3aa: CCVQDYTF
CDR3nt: TGCTGTGTGCAGGACTACACCTTC

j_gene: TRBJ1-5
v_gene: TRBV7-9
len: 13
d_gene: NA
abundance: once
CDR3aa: CASSPGEYQPQHF
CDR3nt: TGTGCCAGCAGCCCCGGTGAATATCAGCCCCAGCATTTT

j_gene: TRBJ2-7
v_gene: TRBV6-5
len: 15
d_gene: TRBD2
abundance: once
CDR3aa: CASIPTSRGAYEQYF
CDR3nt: TGTGCCAGCATTCCGACCTCGCGGGGGGCCTACGAGCAGTACTTC

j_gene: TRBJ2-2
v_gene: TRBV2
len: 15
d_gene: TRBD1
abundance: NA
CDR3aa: CASSGTGGSTGELFF
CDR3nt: TGTGCCAGCAGTGGAACAGGGGGTTCCACCGGGGAGCTGTTTTTT

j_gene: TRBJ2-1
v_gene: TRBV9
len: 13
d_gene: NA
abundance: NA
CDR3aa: CASSVAIFREQFF
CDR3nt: TGTGCCAGCAGCGTAGCTATTTTTCGTGAGCAGTTCTTC

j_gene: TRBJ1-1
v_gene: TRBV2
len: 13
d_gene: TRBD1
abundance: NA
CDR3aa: CASSDRGYTEAFF
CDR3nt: TGTGCCAGCAGTGACAGGGGGTACACTGAAGCTTTCTTT

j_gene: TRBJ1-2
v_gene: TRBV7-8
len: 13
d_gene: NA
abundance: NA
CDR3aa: CASSLGPSGGYTF
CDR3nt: TGTGCCAGCAGCTTAGGCCCCTCGGGGGGCTACACCTTC

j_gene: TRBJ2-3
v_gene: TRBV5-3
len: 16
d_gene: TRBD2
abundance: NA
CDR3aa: CARSSAQRGGTDTQYF
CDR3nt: TGTGCCAGAAGCTCTGCCCAGCGGGGGGGAACAGATACGCAGTATTTT

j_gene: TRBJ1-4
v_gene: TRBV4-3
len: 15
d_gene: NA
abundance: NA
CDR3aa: CASSQEPQGWEKLFF
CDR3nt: TGCGCCAGCAGCCAAGAACCCCAGGGGTGGGAAAAACTGTTTTTT

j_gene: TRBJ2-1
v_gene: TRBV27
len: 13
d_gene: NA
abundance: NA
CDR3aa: CASSLGGYNEQFF
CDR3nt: TGTGCCAGCAGTTTGGGGGGCTACAATGAGCAGTTCTTC

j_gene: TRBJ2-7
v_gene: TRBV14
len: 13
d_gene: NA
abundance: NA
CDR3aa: CASRARLGVEQYF
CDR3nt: TGTGCCAGCAGGGCAAGGTTAGGGGTCGAGCAGTACTTC

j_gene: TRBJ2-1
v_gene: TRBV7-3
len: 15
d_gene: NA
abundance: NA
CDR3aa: CASSLMSSAYNEQFF
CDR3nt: TGTGCCAGCAGCTTAATGTCTAGCGCCTACAATGAGCAGTTCTTC

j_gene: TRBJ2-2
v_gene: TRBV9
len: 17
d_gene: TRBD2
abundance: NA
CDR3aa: CASSVDGGRDNTGELFF
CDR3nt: TGTGCCAGCAGCGTAGATGGCGGGAGGGATAACACCGGGGAGCTGTTTTTT

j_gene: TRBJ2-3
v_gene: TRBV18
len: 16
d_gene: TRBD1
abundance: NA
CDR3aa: CASSLGTGVGTDTQYF
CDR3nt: TGTGCCAGCTCACTGGGGACAGGGGTCGGCACAGATACGCAGTATTTT

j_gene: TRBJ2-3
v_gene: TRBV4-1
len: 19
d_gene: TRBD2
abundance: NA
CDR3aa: CASSQRLGLAGGNTDTQYF
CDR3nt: TGCGCCAGCAGCCAACGTTTGGGACTAGCGGGGGGAAACACAGATACGCAGTATTTT

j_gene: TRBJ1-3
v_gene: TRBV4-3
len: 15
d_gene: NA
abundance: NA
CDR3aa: CASSLQLLSGNTIYF
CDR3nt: TGCGCCAGCAGCCTACAGTTGCTCTCTGGAAACACCATATATTTT

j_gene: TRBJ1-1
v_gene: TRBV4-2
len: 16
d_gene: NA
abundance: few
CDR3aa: CASSQEVGERNTEAFF
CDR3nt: TGTGCCAGCAGCCAAGAGGTAGGGGAACGGAACACTGAAGCTTTCTTT

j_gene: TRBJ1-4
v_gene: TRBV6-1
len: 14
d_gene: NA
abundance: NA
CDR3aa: CASIPGGEGEKLFF
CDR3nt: TGTGCCAGCATCCCGGGGGGGGAGGGGGAAAAACTGTTTTTT

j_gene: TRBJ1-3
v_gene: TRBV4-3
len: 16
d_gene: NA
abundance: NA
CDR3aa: CASSQVGGRSGNTIYF
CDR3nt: TGCGCCAGCAGCCAAGTAGGGGGTCGGTCTGGAAACACCATATATTTT

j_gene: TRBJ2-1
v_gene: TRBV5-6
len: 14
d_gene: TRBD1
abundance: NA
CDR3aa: CASSIGQGSREQFF
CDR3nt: TGTGCCAGCAGCATAGGACAGGGGTCTCGGGAGCAGTTCTTC

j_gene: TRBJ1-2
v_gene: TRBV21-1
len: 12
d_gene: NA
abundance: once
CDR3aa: CASSRAEGGYTF
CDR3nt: TGTGCCAGCAGCCGGGCCGAGGGAGGCTACACCTTC

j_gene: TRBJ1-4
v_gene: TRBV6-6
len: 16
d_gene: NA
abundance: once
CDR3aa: CASRQDRAATNEKLFF
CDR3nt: TGTGCCAGCAGGCAGGACCGAGCGGCAACTAATGAAAAACTGTTTTTT

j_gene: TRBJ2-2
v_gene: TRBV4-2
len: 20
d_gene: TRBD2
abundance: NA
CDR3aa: CASSQGGLAGGSRGTGELFF
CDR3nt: TGTGCCAGCAGCCAAGGGGGGCTAGCGGGAGGATCGCGGGGCACCGGGGAGCTGTTTTTT

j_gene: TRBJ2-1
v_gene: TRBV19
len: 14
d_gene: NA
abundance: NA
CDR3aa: CASRWSSGHNEQFF
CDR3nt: TGTGCCTCCCGTTGGTCATCTGGCCACAATGAGCAGTTCTTC

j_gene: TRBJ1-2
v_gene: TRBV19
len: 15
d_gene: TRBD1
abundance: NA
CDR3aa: CASRIWDSEDYGYTF
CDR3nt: TGTGCCAGTCGGATCTGGGACAGTGAGGACTATGGCTACACCTTC

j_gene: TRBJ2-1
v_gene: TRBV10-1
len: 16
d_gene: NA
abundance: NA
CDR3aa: CASSESAGRTYNEQFF
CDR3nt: TGCGCCAGCAGTGAGTCTGCGGGAAGGACCTACAATGAGCAGTTCTTC

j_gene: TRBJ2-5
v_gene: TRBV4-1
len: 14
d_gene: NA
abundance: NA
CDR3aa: CASSHLGWGETQYF
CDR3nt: TGCGCCAGCAGCCACCTAGGGTGGGGCGAGACCCAGTACTTC

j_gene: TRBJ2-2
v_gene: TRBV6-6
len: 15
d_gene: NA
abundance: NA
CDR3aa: CATTPPAGSFGELFF
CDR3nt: TGTGCCACCACCCCCCCAGCGGGTTCGTTCGGGGAGCTGTTTTTT

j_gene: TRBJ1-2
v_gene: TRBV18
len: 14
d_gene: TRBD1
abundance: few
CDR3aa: CASSRDRANYGYTF
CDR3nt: TGTGCCAGCTCACGGGACAGAGCTAACTATGGCTACACCTTC

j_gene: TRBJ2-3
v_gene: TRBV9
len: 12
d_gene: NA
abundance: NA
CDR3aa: CASSSYTDTQYF
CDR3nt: TGTGCCAGCAGCTCCTACACAGATACGCAGTATTTT

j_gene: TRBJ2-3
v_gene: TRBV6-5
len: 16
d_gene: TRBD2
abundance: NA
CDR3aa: CASSYLSGSRTDTQYF
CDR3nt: TGTGCCAGCAGTTACTTGAGCGGGAGTAGGACAGATACGCAGTATTTT

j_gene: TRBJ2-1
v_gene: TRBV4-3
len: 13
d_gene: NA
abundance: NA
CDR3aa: CASSQDLEGEQFF
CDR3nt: TGCGCCAGCAGCCAAGATTTAGAGGGTGAGCAGTTCTTC

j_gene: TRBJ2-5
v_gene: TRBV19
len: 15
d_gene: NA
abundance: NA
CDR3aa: CASSMSQGSQETQYF
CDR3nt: TGTGCCAGTAGTATGTCCCAGGGCAGCCAAGAGACCCAGTACTTC

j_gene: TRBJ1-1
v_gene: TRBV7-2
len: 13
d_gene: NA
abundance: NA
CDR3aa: CASSPQANTEAFF
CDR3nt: TGTGCCAGCAGTCCTCAGGCGAACACTGAAGCTTTCTTT

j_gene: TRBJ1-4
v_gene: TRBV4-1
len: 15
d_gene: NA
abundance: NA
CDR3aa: CASSQARQGNEKLFF
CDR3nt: TGCGCCAGCAGCCAAGCGCGGCAGGGGAATGAAAAACTGTTTTTT

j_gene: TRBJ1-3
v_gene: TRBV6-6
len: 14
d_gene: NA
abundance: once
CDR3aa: CASSYSGGGNTIYF
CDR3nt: TGTGCCAGCAGTTACTCGGGGGGAGGAAACACCATATATTTT

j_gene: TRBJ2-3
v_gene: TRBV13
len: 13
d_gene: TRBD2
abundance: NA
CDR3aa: CASSPPTSGDTYF
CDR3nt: TGTGCCAGCAGCCCCCCGACTAGCGGGGATACGTATTTT

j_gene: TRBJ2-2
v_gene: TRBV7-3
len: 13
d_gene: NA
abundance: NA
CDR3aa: CASSLTQSGELFF
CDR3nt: TGTGCCAGCAGCTTAACACAGTCCGGGGAGCTGTTTTTT

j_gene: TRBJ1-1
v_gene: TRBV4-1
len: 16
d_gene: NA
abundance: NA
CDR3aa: CASSQGRRGRWTEAFF
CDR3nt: TGCGCCAGCAGCCAAGGGAGGCGGGGGCGGTGGACTGAAGCTTTCTTT

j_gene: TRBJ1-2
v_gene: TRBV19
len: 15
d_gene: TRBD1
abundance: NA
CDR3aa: CASSILGTGSHGYTF
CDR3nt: TGTGCCAGTAGTATCCTAGGGACAGGATCTCACGGCTACACCTTC

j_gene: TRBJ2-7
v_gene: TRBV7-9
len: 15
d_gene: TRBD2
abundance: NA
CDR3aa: CASSLGTSGVYEQYF
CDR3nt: TGTGCCAGCAGCTTAGGGACTAGCGGAGTTTACGAGCAGTACTTC